What follows describes a single T cell receptor (beta chain). The data were obtained in a study of shared clonotypes between healthy human individuals. Sequenced by immunoSEQ multiplex PCR; TCRdb stores in-frame clones only, minus some. Of about half a million clones detected, around 73% appear once; the ten largest clones hold about 12%. The CDR3 length is 18 residues. Germline values: CDR1 MGHRA, CDR2 YSYEKL. V shed 0 bases and J 6 bases; nucleotides not matched to a gene: 8. V gene TRBV4-1 combines with J gene TRBJ1-4; 12 positions agree with TRBD1. The sample was PBMCs. The source of this sequence is a woman aged 40 to 50 in good health. Some clones in this sample may be carry-over from other donors' samples. The CDR3 DNA follows: TGCGCCAGCAGCCAAGAAGGGACAGGGGGCATCGGCGATGAAAAACTGTTTTTT. It translates to CASSQEGTGGIGDEKLFF.